The 8 T cell receptor beta chains in this list originate from one sample, sequenced in a study of blood T cell repertoires in COVID-19. Generated by immunoSEQ multiplex PCR, the TCRdb table keeps only in-frame clones and is missing some. The table has roughly 150,000 clones, 88% seen once. The sequencing input was peripheral blood. The receptors here all came from a man in his fifties who had recovered from COVID-19.

The genes are TRBV3-1 (or the pseudogene TRBV3-2) and TRBJ2-3; D is unclear. V was shortened by 3 bases and J by 2 bases, with 12 bases between the two germline ends. CDR1 is LGHDT and CDR2 is YNNKEL in the germline V gene (reference sequence). The CDR3 loop spans 15 amino acids. The CDR3 coding sequence is TGTGCCAGCAGCCATGATGCCCGGTTCACAGATACGCAGTATTTT. Translated: CASSHDARFTDTQYF.

This clone showed up just a few times. This same CDR3 is encoded by further DNA sequences in the sample. V is TRBV6-5 and J is TRBJ1-5; TRBD1 is a possible D gene (6 bases). The CDR3 extends over 14 amino acids. Trimming took 8 bases from V and 2 from J, leaving 13 bases between them. Germline assignment: CDR1 MNHEY and CDR2 SVGAGI. CDR3 loop: CASGLRQGNQPQHF. DNA of the CDR3: TGTGCCAGCGGTTTAAGACAGGGCAATCAGCCCCAGCATTTT.

V is TRBV2 and J is TRBJ2-7; the D gene is possibly TRBD1 (9 bases). Germline assignment: CDR1 SNHLY and CDR2 FYNNEI. CDR3 length: 18 amino acids. The germline V and J ends were trimmed by 8 bases and 3 bases, with 29 bases remaining between them. For the CDR3, the DNA is TGTGCCAGCCGCAGGACAGGGGTCCCCGGGACTAGTATCTACGAGCAGTACTTC. It yields the protein CASRRTGVPGTSIYEQYF.

V is TRBV7-9 and J is TRBJ2-1; possibly TRBD2 for D (6 bases). V was cut by 0 bases and J by 3 bases, with 9 bases left in between. The V gene's germline CDR1 is SEHNR and CDR2 FQNEAQ (reference sequence). The CDR3 is made up of 15 amino acids. The CDR3 spells CASSLAGGLYNEQFF. CDR3 in DNA: TGTGCCAGCAGCTTAGCCGGGGGACTCTACAATGAGCAGTTCTTC.

CDR3 nucleotides: TGTGCCAGCAGCTTCGCAGGGGGTGTCTCTGGAAACACCATATATTTT. This encodes CASSFAGGVSGNTIYF. The V and J genes are TRBV5-4 and TRBJ1-3, with 7 positions matching TRBD1. CDR1 and CDR2 (germline): SGHNT, YYREEE (reference sequence). The CDR3 length is 16 residues. The ends lost 2 bases at V and 0 bases at J; junction bases unmatched: 5.

The chain links TRBV5-1 to TRBJ2-2; possibly TRBD2 for D (5 bases). This CDR3 is built from 16 residues. The germline gives CDR1 SGHRS, CDR2 YFSETQ. Deletions cut 0 bases from V and 0 bases from J, with 9 bases between. The CDR3 protein is CASSLVILANTGELFF. CDR3 sequence (DNA): TGCGCCAGCAGCTTGGTTATACTAGCGAACACCGGGGAGCTGTTTTTT.

This chain links TRBV6-5 with TRBJ1-5, with 7 nucleotides matching TRBD1. V was clipped by 6 bases and J by 3 bases; unmatched bases: 5. There are 14 residues in the CDR3. CDR1 is MNHEY and CDR2 is SVGAGI in the germline V gene. CDR3 loop: CASSGTAINQPQHF. The CDR3 DNA is TGTGCCAGCAGCGGGACAGCGATCAATCAGCCCCAGCATTTT.

This sequence joins TRBV5-1 and TRBJ1-1; possible D gene TRBD1, 5 bases. V was shortened by 3 bases and J by 3 bases, with 15 bases between the two germline ends. CDR3 size: 15 residues. Germline V CDR1 and CDR2: SGHRS, YFSETQ. CDR3 DNA sequence: TGCGCCAGCAGCTCATTAGGGGTTGGGGACACTGAAGCTTTCTTT. This encodes CASSSLGVGDTEAFF.